This T cell receptor (beta chain) was sequenced in a study of memory B cells and T cells in multiple sclerosis (dated by TCRdb to the late 2010s). Concerning the study at large: The study compared the TCR beta repertoires of autoproliferating peripheral T cells with those of brain lesion-infiltrating T cells in multiple sclerosis patients. TCR sequencing included two multiple sclerosis patients for whom either brain lesions at autopsy or brain-infiltrating cells from biopsy were available. The investigation overall reported the following: Clone-set sizes varied between compartments, which affected the numbers of shared clonotypes and made normalization necessary.

Autoproliferating (CFSEdim) and non-proliferating (CFSEhi) T cell fractions were sequenced separately after stimulus-free culture of CFSE-labeled PBMCs. A total of fewer than 6x10^7 CFSE-labeled PBMCs were cultured for less than eight days without stimulus, and replicate wells were then pooled. PBMCs were labeled with about 0.5 uM CFSE and cultured without exogenous stimuli in serum-free AIM-V medium. Before use, PBMCs were isolated by Ficoll density gradient centrifugation and cryopreserved. Live 7-AAD-negative cells were sorted on a FACSAria III, washed with PBS, and frozen at -80 degrees C as dry pellets. From its cysteine to its phenylalanine, the CDR3 spans 11 amino acids. The only DNA kept is the CDR3, 33 bases in frame from the first base. CDR1 MNHNS and CDR2 SASEGT are derived from the germline V gene. V is cut by 8 bases and J by 7 bases, and the space between the germline ends is 11 bases.

To note about this clone: It has no known antigen specificity. Nothing much larger sits one base from this clone, and base qualities are not available.

The immunoSEQ Platform was used to amplify TCRbeta CDR3 regions from extracted genomic DNA. The immunoSEQ assay used multiplex PCR together with high-throughput sequencing and a bioinformatics pipeline from the vendor. In the paper's pipeline: After discarding non-productive sequences and any CDR3s under 4 amino acids in length, clonotype frequencies were recalculated for each sample. In immunoSEQ Analyzer 2.0, a clonotype counted as shared when the CDR3 amino acid, V gene and J gene sequences were identical. Repertoire overlap was normalized by dividing shared clonotype counts by the product of both clone-set sizes, with the result scaled by 1000 into arbitrary units. The clones in this table, taken by TCRdb from immuneACCESS, are in-frame only. Not every clone is retained; where verified, under half of the shortfall comes from an unresolved V gene, and the cause of the rest is unknown. For V, J and clone size, that table is used; D and trimming come from the DNA. The sample contains approximately 32,000 clones, roughly 82% of them found a single time. About 2.5% of the sample belongs to the ten largest clones.

The source is a human donor with multiple sclerosis. Here the chain combines TRBV6-1 and TRBJ1-2; the D gene is perhaps TRBD1, on 5 matching bases. The sequenced sample consisted of PBMCs from blood kept in culture. The DNA is as follows: TGTGCCAGCTGGGACTGGAGTGGCTACACCTTC. The encoded protein is CASWDWSGYTF.